These 3 T cell receptor beta chains came from one sample sequenced in a study of T cell clonality in common variable immunodeficiency. The antigens for these receptors are not known. Study-wide points: Common variable immunodeficiency TCR beta sequences reportedly had fewer deletions and N-nucleotide insertions.

Profiled with immunoSEQ multiplex PCR; TCRdb holds only in-frame clones, not every one. The table records 25,000 or so clones without singletons, the ten largest covering approximately 22%. The sequenced material came from peripheral blood mononuclear cells. Receptors were obtained from a human donor with common variable immunodeficiency.

This clone was counted at least ten times. The read terminates 3 residues before the CDR3 end, so the remaining end is supplied by the germline J gene. The chain carries TRBV5-1 and TRBJ2-2, with TRBD1 matching 7 bases. Germline CDR1 SGHRS, CDR2 YFSETQ. The CDR3 extends over 15 amino acids. V dropped 4 bases and J dropped 1; count of bases not matched to a gene: 4. CDR3 bases read: TGCGCCAGCAGCCCGGGACAGAAGAACACCGGGGAG. Translating it yields CASSPGQKNTGE. The complete CDR3 protein is CASSPGQKNTGELFF.

This clone came up many times. Sequencing ends 3 residues short of the CDR3 end; the germline J gene provides the rest. The chain links TRBV7-9 to TRBJ1-3, with D unclear. This CDR3 is built from 13 residues. The V gene lost 7 bases and the J gene lost 1 base, with 8 bases spanning the gap. Germline CDR1 reads SEHNR; CDR2 reads FQNEAQ (reference sequence). The CDR3 protein is CASTLRSGNTIYF. The DNA read from the CDR3 is TGTGCCAGCACCCTGAGGTCTGGAAACACC.

This clone was seen repeatedly, ten times or more. The CDR3 end falls 3 residues outside the read, so it is completed with the germline J gene. The chain uses TRBV7-3 and TRBJ2-1; 7 bases map to TRBD2. The germline V gene encodes CDR1 SGHTA and CDR2 FQGTGA. With V trimmed by 1 base and J by 2 bases, 8 bases remained unmatched. CDR3 length: 17 amino acids. The CDR3 sequence: CASSLMSGLGTYNEQFF. The part of the CDR3 DNA that was read is TGTGCCAGCAGCTTAATGTCCGGACTAGGCACCTACAATGAG.